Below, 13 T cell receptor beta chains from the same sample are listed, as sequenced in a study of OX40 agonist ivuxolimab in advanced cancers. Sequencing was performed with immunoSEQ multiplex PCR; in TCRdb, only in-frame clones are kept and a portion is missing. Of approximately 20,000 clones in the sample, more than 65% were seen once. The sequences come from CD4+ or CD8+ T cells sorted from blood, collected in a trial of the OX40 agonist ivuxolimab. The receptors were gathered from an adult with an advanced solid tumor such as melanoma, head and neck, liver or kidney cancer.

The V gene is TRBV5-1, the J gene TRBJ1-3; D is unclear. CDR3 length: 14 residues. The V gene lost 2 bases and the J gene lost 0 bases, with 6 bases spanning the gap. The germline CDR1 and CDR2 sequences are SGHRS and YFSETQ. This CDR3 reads CASSFDLSGNTIYF. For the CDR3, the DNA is TGCGCCAGCAGCTTTGATCTCTCTGGAAACACCATATATTTT.

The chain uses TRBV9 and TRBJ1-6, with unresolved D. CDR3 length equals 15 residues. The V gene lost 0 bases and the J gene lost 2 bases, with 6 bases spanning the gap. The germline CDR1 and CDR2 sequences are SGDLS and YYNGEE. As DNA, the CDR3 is TGTGCCAGCAGCGTAGGAGATCCCTATAATTCACCCCTCCACTTT. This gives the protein CASSVGDPYNSPLHF.

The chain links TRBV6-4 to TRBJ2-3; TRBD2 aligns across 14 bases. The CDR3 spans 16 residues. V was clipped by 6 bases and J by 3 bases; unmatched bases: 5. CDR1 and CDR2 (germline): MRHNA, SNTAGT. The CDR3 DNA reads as TGTGCCAGCAGCCGACTAGCGGGGGGGTCTACAGATACGCAGTATTTT. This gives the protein CASSRLAGGSTDTQYF.

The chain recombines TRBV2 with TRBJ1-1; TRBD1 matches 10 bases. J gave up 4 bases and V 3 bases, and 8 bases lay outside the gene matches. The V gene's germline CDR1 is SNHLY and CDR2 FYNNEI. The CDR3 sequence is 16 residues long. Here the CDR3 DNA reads TGTGCCAGCAGTGAGAGACAGGGGGCTGCCTCCACTGAAGCTTTCTTT. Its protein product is CASSERQGAASTEAFF. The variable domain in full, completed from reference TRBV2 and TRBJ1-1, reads EPEVTQTPSHQVTQMGQEVILRCVPISNHLYFYWYRQILGQKVEFLVSFYNNEISEKSEIFDDQFSVERPDGSNFTLKIRSTKLEDSAMYFCASSERQGAASTEAFFGQGTRLTVV.

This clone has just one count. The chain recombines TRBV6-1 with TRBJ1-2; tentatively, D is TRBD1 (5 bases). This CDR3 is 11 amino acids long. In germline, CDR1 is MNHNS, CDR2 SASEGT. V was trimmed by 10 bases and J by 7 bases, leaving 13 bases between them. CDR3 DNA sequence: TGTGCCACTGACAGTGGAGTTGGCTACACCTTC. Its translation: CATDSGVGYTF.

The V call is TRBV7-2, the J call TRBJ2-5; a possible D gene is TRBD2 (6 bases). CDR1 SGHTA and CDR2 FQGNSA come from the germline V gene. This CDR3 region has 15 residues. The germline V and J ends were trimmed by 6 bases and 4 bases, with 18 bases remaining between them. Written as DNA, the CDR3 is TGTGCCAGCAGTTTTGAGACTAGATCTGTAGAGACCCAGTACTTC. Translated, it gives CASSFETRSVETQYF.

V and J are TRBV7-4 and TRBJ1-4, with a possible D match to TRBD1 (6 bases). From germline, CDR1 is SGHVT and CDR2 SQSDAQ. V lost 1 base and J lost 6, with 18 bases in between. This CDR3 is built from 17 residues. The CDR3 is CASSLGSPRGRHEKLFF. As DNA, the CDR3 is TGTGCCAGCAGCTTAGGATCCCCCAGGGGAAGACATGAAAAACTGTTTTTT.

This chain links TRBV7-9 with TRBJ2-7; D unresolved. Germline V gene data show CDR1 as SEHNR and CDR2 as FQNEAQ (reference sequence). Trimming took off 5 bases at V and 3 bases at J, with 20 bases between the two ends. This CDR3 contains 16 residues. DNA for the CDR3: TGTGCCAGCAGCCAAATACCATCAGGTTTTAACTACGAGCAGTACTTC. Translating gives CASSQIPSGFNYEQYF. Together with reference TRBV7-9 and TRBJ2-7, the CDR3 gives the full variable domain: DTGVSQNPRHKITKRGQNVTFRCDPISEHNRLYWYRQTLGQGPEFLTYFQNEAQLEKSRLLSDRFSAERPKGSFSTLEIQRTEQGDSAMYLCASSQIPSGFNYEQYFGPGTRLTVT.

The CDR3 region has the DNA TGTGCCAGCAGCTTAGGAGACTACGAAAACTATGGCTACACCTTC. It yields the protein CASSLGDYENYGYTF. The chain has TRBV11-2 and TRBJ1-2; D is unresolved. V was clipped by 1 base and J by 2 bases, with 11 bases between them. The CDR3 has 15 residues. Germline V gives CDR1 SGHAT, CDR2 FQNNGV.

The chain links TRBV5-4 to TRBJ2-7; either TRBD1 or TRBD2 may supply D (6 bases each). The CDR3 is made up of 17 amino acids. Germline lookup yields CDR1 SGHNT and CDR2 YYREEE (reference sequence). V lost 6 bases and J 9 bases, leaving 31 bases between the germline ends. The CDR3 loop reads CASTLGGASGWVVGQYF. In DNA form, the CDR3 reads TGTGCCAGCACCCTCGGGGGCGCATCCGGGTGGGTCGTCGGGCAGTACTTC. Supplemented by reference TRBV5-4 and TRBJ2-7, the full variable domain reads ETGVTQSPTHLIKTRGQQVTLRCSSQSGHNTVSWYQQALGQGPQFIFQYYREEENGRGNFPPRFSGLQFPNYSSELNVNALELDDSALYLCASTLGGASGWVVGQYFGPGTRLTVT.

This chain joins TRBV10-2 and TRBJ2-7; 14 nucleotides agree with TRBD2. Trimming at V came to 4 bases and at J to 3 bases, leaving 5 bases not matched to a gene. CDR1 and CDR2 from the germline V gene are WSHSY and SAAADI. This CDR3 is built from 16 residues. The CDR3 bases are TGCGCCAGCAGTGCCAGACTAGCGGGGGGGCACTACGAGCAGTACTTC. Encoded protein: CASSARLAGGHYEQYF.

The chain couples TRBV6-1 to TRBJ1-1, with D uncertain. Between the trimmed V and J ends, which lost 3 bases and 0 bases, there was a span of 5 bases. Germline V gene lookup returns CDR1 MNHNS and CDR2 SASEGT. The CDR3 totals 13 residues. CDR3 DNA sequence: TGTGCCAGCAGTGACACCTTGAACACTGAAGCTTTCTTT. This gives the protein CASSDTLNTEAFF.

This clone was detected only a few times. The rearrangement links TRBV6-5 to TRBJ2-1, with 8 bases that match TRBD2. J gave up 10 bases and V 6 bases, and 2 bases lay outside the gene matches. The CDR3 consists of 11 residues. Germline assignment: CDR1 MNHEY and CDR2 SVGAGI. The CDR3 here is CASRRGGEQFF. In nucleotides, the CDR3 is TGTGCCAGCAGACGGGGGGGAGAGCAGTTCTTC.